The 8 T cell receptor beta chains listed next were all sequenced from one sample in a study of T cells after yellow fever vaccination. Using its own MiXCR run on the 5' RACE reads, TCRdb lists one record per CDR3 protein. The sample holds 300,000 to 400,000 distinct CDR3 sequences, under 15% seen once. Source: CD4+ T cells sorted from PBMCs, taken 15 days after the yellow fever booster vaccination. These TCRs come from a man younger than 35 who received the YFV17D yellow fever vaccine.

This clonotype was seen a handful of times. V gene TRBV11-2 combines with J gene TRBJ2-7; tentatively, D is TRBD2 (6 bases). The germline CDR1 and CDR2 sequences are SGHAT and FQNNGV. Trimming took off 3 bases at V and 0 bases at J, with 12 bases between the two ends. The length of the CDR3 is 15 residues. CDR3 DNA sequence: TGTGCCAGCAGCTTCGGTGCGGGGACCTCCTACGAGCAGTACTTC. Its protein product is CASSFGAGTSYEQYF.

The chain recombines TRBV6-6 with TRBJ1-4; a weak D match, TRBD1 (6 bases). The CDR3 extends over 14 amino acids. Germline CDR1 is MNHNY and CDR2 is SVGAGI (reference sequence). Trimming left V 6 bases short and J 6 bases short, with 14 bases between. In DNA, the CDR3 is TGTGCCAGCAGACACAGGGAAGGCGATGAAAAACTGTTTTTT. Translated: CASRHREGDEKLFF.

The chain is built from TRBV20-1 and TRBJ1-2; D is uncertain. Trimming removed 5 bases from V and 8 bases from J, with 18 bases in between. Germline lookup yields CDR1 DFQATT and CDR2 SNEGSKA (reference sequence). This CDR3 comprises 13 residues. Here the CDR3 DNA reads TGCAGTGCTTACGGGGAAGTAAGAGGGGGCTACACCTTC. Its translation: CSAYGEVRGGYTF.

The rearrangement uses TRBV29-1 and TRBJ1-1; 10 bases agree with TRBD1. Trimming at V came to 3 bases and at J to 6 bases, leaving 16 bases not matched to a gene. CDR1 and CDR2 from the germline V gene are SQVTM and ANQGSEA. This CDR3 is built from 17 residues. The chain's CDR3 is CSVELLISGQGFPEAFF. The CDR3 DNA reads TGCAGCGTTGAGTTATTAATCTCGGGACAGGGGTTCCCTGAAGCTTTCTTT. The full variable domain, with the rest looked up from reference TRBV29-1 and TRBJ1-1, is SAVISQKPSRDICQRGTSLTIQCQVDSQVTMMFWYRQQPGQSLTLIATANQGSEATYESGFVIDKFPISRPNLTFSTLTVSNMSPEDSSIYLCSVELLISGQGFPEAFFGQGTRLTVV.

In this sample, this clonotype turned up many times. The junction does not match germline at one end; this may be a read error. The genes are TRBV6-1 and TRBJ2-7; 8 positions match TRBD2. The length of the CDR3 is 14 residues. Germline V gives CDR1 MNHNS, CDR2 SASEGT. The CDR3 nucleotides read TGTGCCAGCAGAGAAGGGACTAGTGTTCCCGAGCAGTACTTC. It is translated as CASREGTSVPEQYF.

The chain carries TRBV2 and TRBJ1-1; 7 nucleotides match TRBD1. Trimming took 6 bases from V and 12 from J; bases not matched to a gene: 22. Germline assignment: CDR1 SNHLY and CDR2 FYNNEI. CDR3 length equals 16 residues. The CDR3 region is CASRREAAPHRGLTFF. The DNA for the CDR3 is TGTGCCAGCAGGAGGGAAGCTGCGCCCCACAGGGGCTTGACTTTCTTT.

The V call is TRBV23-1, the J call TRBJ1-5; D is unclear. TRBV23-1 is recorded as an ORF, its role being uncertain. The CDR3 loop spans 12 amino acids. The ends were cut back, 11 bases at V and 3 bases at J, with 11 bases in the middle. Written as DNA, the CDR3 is TGCGCCCGAAGGGCCTCCAATCAGCCCCAGCATTTT. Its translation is CARRASNQPQHF.

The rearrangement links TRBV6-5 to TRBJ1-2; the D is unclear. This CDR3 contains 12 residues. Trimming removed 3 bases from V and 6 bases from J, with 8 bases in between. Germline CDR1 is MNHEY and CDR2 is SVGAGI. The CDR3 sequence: CASSYSGNGYTF. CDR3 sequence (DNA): TGTGCCAGCAGTTATTCCGGGAATGGCTACACCTTC.